Listed below are T cell receptor beta chains from one sample, sequenced in a study of T cell repertoires in cytomegalovirus infection. TCRdb fed the reads into MiXCR, producing one record per CDR3 protein. The profile covers 480,000 or so distinct CDR3 sequences, with approximately 11% appearing a single time and roughly a tenth taken by the ten largest. The sequencing input was PBMCs. Every receptor here comes from a human donor in good health (CMV status not recorded). Some clones in this sample may be carry-over from other donors' samples. Each CDR3 is given with its conserved first and last residue. Fields, in order: CDR3 DNA, CDR3 protein, V gene, D gene, clone size, J gene. The D gene is left open where the match is weak. Size values are once, few and many counts, or a class for expanded clones, and some rows have none.

cdr3_nt: TGTGCCAGCCGCGCCCGCGGACTAGCCGAAGAGACCCAGTACTTC
cdr3_aa: CASRARGLAEETQYF
v_call: TRBV7-2
d_call: TRBD2
clone_size: many
j_call: TRBJ2-5

cdr3_nt: TGCAGTGTCAGGACAGGGAGTAGGACCTACGAGCAGTACTTC
cdr3_aa: CSVRTGSRTYEQYF
v_call: TRBV20-1
d_call: TRBD1
clone_size: many
j_call: TRBJ2-7

cdr3_nt: TGTGCCAGCAGCCGTGGGACAGATAATTCACCCCTCCACTTT
cdr3_aa: CASSRGTDNSPLHF
v_call: TRBV3-1
d_call: TRBD1
clone_size: .
j_call: TRBJ1-6

cdr3_nt: TGTGCCAGCAGCCGAAGCAGGGCCCAGTACTTC
cdr3_aa: CASSRSRAQYF
v_call: TRBV7-2
d_call: .
clone_size: many
j_call: TRBJ2-5

cdr3_nt: TGTGCCAGCAGGCCAGGGATGGGGGAGACCCAGTACTTC
cdr3_aa: CASRPGMGETQYF
v_call: TRBV14
d_call: .
clone_size: .
j_call: TRBJ2-5

cdr3_nt: TGTGCCAGCAGTTACGGGACTAGCCCCCTGGTAGGGGGCACAGATACGCAGTATTTT
cdr3_aa: CASSYGTSPLVGGTDTQYF
v_call: TRBV6-6
d_call: TRBD2
clone_size: few
j_call: TRBJ2-3

cdr3_nt: TGTGCCAGCAGCTCCTCCTTGGACACGAAAAACATGCAGTACTTC
cdr3_aa: CASSSSLDTKNMQYF
v_call: TRBV9
d_call: .
clone_size: .
j_call: TRBJ2-4

cdr3_nt: TGTGCCAGTAGTACCGACAGGGGTTATCAGCCCCAGCATTTT
cdr3_aa: CASSTDRGYQPQHF
v_call: TRBV19
d_call: TRBD1
clone_size: .
j_call: TRBJ1-5

cdr3_nt: TGTGCCAGTAGTATGGGACCCACTGAAGCTTTCTTT
cdr3_aa: CASSMGPTEAFF
v_call: TRBV19
d_call: .
clone_size: many
j_call: TRBJ1-1

cdr3_nt: TGCGCCAGCAGCTTTAAATTTGGGCTTCAGAACACTGAAGCTTTCTTT
cdr3_aa: CASSFKFGLQNTEAFF
v_call: TRBV5-1
d_call: .
clone_size: many
j_call: TRBJ1-1

cdr3_nt: TGTGCCAGCAGTTCGGGGGCAGGGCGAACCGGGGAGCTGTTTTTT
cdr3_aa: CASSSGAGRTGELFF
v_call: TRBV9
d_call: .
clone_size: few
j_call: TRBJ2-2

cdr3_nt: TGCGCCAGCAGCCAAGATCTCGGCAGGCCGCTATCACCCCTCCACTTT
cdr3_aa: CASSQDLGRPLSPLHF
v_call: TRBV4-1
d_call: .
clone_size: many
j_call: TRBJ1-6

cdr3_nt: TGTGCCAGCAGCTCGGTACCGGTAGAGGCCTACAATGAGCAGTTCTTC
cdr3_aa: CASSSVPVEAYNEQFF
v_call: TRBV7-9
d_call: .
clone_size: many
j_call: TRBJ2-1

cdr3_nt: TGTGCCAGCAGCTTAGTAGGGAGGGGAACCGGGGAGCTGTTTTTT
cdr3_aa: CASSLVGRGTGELFF
v_call: TRBV7-2
d_call: TRBD2
clone_size: many
j_call: TRBJ2-2

cdr3_nt: TGCAGTGCTAGAGGACAGGATCCTGCCAAAGATACGCAGTATTTT
cdr3_aa: CSARGQDPAKDTQYF
v_call: TRBV20-1
d_call: .
clone_size: many
j_call: TRBJ2-3

cdr3_nt: TGTGCCAGTAGTATTCGCCCCGGGGGATCTACCGGGGAGCTGTTTTTT
cdr3_aa: CASSIRPGGSTGELFF
v_call: TRBV19
d_call: .
clone_size: many
j_call: TRBJ2-2

cdr3_nt: TGTGCCAGCAGTTTCCTAGCGGGAGGGGTGAGTGAGCAGTTCTTC
cdr3_aa: CASSFLAGGVSEQFF
v_call: TRBV3-1
d_call: TRBD2
clone_size: few
j_call: TRBJ2-1

cdr3_nt: TGTGCCAGCAGTTTAGTTAAGGAGAAAGGGTCCTACGAGCAGTACTTC
cdr3_aa: CASSLVKEKGSYEQYF
v_call: TRBV28
d_call: .
clone_size: once
j_call: TRBJ2-7

cdr3_nt: TGTGCCATCAACGACAGGGTGCGGCCACGCAATCAGCCCCAGCATTTT
cdr3_aa: CAINDRVRPRNQPQHF
v_call: TRBV28
d_call: TRBD1
clone_size: many
j_call: TRBJ1-5

cdr3_nt: TGTGCCAGCAGTTTAGGGCGGCAGTACTACGAGCAGTACTTC
cdr3_aa: CASSLGRQYYEQYF
v_call: TRBV27
d_call: .
clone_size: .
j_call: TRBJ2-7

cdr3_nt: TGTGCCAGCAGTCCAGCTCGCTCTGGGGCCAACGTCCTGACTTTC
cdr3_aa: CASSPARSGANVLTF
v_call: TRBV6-6
d_call: .
clone_size: many
j_call: TRBJ2-6

cdr3_nt: TGCAGTGCTAGAGGACAGTTATCGATTTACGAGCAGTACTTC
cdr3_aa: CSARGQLSIYEQYF
v_call: TRBV20-1
d_call: .
clone_size: many
j_call: TRBJ2-7

cdr3_nt: TGTGCCAGCAGTTCTCGATACGCTGGCTCTGGAAACACCATATATTTT
cdr3_aa: CASSSRYAGSGNTIYF
v_call: TRBV28
d_call: .
clone_size: few
j_call: TRBJ1-3

cdr3_nt: TGTGCCAGCAGCACCGGCCCAACTGGGAAGTACGAGCAGTACTTC
cdr3_aa: CASSTGPTGKYEQYF
v_call: TRBV11-1
d_call: .
clone_size: many
j_call: TRBJ2-7

cdr3_nt: TGTGCCAGCTCAAGACCGGAAAACACCATATATTTT
cdr3_aa: CASSRPENTIYF
v_call: TRBV2
d_call: .
clone_size: few
j_call: TRBJ1-3

cdr3_nt: TGTGCCAGCAGCTTGGGGGACAGGGTCACCGGGGAGCTGTTTTTT
cdr3_aa: CASSLGDRVTGELFF
v_call: TRBV7-8
d_call: TRBD1
clone_size: many
j_call: TRBJ2-2

cdr3_nt: TGCAGTGCTAGACAGACTAGCTCCCACGAGCAGTACTTC
cdr3_aa: CSARQTSSHEQYF
v_call: TRBV20-1
d_call: TRBD2
clone_size: many
j_call: TRBJ2-7

cdr3_nt: TGTGCCAGCAGCTTGGGAGTCGGATACGAGCAGTACTTC
cdr3_aa: CASSLGVGYEQYF
v_call: TRBV7-8
d_call: .
clone_size: many
j_call: TRBJ2-7

cdr3_nt: TGTGCCAGCCGAAACTTCGCGCTGGAGACAGATACGCAGTATTTT
cdr3_aa: CASRNFALETDTQYF
v_call: TRBV6-1
d_call: .
clone_size: many
j_call: TRBJ2-3

cdr3_nt: TGTGCCTGGAGTGTGTCTAGCGGCCCCTACGAGCAGTACTTC
cdr3_aa: CAWSVSSGPYEQYF
v_call: TRBV30
d_call: TRBD2
clone_size: .
j_call: TRBJ2-7

cdr3_nt: TGTGCCAGCAGTTCTGGACAGGGAGAGACTTCACCCCTCCACTTT
cdr3_aa: CASSSGQGETSPLHF
v_call: TRBV12-3/TRBV12-4
d_call: TRBD1
clone_size: many
j_call: TRBJ1-6

cdr3_nt: TGTGCCAGTAGTAGCGGCGGGAGCTGGTACGAGCAGTACTTC
cdr3_aa: CASSSGGSWYEQYF
v_call: TRBV19
d_call: TRBD2
clone_size: .
j_call: TRBJ2-7

cdr3_nt: TGTGCCAGCAGCTTGAGACTAGCGGGGTCAGATACGCAGTATTTT
cdr3_aa: CASSLRLAGSDTQYF
v_call: TRBV7-8
d_call: TRBD2
clone_size: many
j_call: TRBJ2-3

cdr3_nt: TGCAGTGCTAGAGATCGGGACAGGGTTTACTATGGCTACACCTTC
cdr3_aa: CSARDRDRVYYGYTF
v_call: TRBV20-1
d_call: TRBD1
clone_size: few
j_call: TRBJ1-2

cdr3_nt: TGTGCCAGCAGACGGGGGCGCCCCGAAGAGACCCAGTACTTC
cdr3_aa: CASRRGRPEETQYF
v_call: TRBV2
d_call: .
clone_size: few
j_call: TRBJ2-5

cdr3_nt: TGCAGTGCTTCCACTAGCGGGAGTAGAGTTGGGACCCAGTACTTC
cdr3_aa: CSASTSGSRVGTQYF
v_call: TRBV20-1
d_call: TRBD2
clone_size: many
j_call: TRBJ2-5

cdr3_nt: TGTGCCAGTAGTATATCGGGGTTGAACACTGAAGCTTTCTTT
cdr3_aa: CASSISGLNTEAFF
v_call: TRBV19
d_call: .
clone_size: many
j_call: TRBJ1-1